What follows describes a single T cell receptor beta chain. What antigen it recognizes has not been identified. A much larger clone differs by one base, so this may be a read error. This sample was included in a study of molecular identifiers for immune sequencing clone quantification listed by TCRdb under 2018. Background on the whole study: For a replicate experiment, the RNA from either approximately 20,000 or 100,000 naive CD8 T cells was divided into five aliquots, and four of those aliquots went on to sequencing. CD8 T cells were used in a methods study to benchmark molecular-identifier clustering-based TCR repertoire sequencing (MIDCIRS) and TCR RNA copy counting. What the study reported, not specific to this receptor: Modeling estimated around 3 recovered TCR RNA copies per cell, compared with about 10 by digital PCR, which implies about 30% capture efficiency. Naive libraries contained spiked-in Jurkat TCR RNA (around eleven copies' worth), which is not part of the donor repertoire. Highly expanded clone sizes could be underestimated if identical TCR molecules share a barcode. When barcode sub-clustering was left out, chimeric consensus sequences inflated TCR diversity, with chimeras reaching as high as 47%. In CMV-specific effector cells, clones with more than 20 RNA copies contained over 99% of molecules, whereas in naive cells such clones contained under 1% of molecules. Spiked-in Jurkat TCR RNA equivalent to a single cell was reported to be detectable even among approximately 900,000 naive CD8 T cells.

Based on the germline V gene, the CDR1 and CDR2 sequences are MNHEY and SVGEGT. The CDR3, from cysteine to phenylalanine, totals 13 residues. Kept here is only the CDR3 DNA, which spans 39 bases and is read in frame from base 1. The method was PCR. Sequencing was performed on an Illumina HiSeq 4000. Bulk TCR libraries were made following a previously described method, with the TCR primers given in Table S5. Total RNA was purified with the Qiagen AllPrep DNA/RNA kit. Reads from multiple sequencing runs of the same library were pooled before analysis. Processing in the source paper ran as follows. Only reads with exact TCR constant sequence were kept, trimmed to 150 nt, and grouped by their 12-nt molecular barcodes. Reads in each barcode group were sub-clustered using a 15% Levenshtein threshold, and a quality-weighted consensus sequence was built for each RNA molecule. Non-functional sequences were discarded, and so were lower-count sequences lying one edit away from another sequence. Barcode sub-clusters with fewer than 20% of the maximum read count were removed, based on fitting two negative binomial distributions. In TCRdb, the public reads were trimmed at Q25 with fastp and aligned with MiXCR, with productive beta chains retained. Each entry is one CDR3 protein sequence, shown with its most common DNA and genes. The V and J calls here are based on TCRdb, not the publication. Within this sample are about half a million distinct CDR3 sequences, with roughly 23% of them counted one time only. About 0.84% of the sample goes to the ten largest clones.

Libraries of naive CD8 T cells were built from anywhere between about 17,000 and 1,000,000 sorted cells, with 10%, 30% or 50% of the purified RNA used. On a BD FACSAria II, naive CD8 T cells were FACS-sorted as CD8+CD4-CCR7+CD45RA+ and collected into RLT Plus buffer. Nine to eleven TCR copies' worth of Jurkat RNA were spiked into roughly 17,000-1,100,000 naive CD8 T cell samples to test detection sensitivity. CD8 T cells were enriched with RosetteSep CD8+ T Cell Enrichment Cocktail and Ficoll-Paque, followed by ACK red cell lysis. The sample taken for sequencing was naive CD8+ T cells from blood, with Jurkat cell RNA spiked in. Read against the paper, the sample's cell subset or site label means: FACS-sorted CD8+CD4-CCR7+CD45RA+ naive T cells. The TCR sequence derives from a human donor in good health. Some libraries in this study had Jurkat cell RNA spiked in. The rearranged segments are TRBV6-2 or TRBV6-3 and TRBJ1-1; TRBD1 could be the D gene, as 5 bases match. The nucleotides are TGTGCCAGCAGTTACATAGGACATCATGAAGCTTCCTTT. This is translated as CASSYIGHHEASF.